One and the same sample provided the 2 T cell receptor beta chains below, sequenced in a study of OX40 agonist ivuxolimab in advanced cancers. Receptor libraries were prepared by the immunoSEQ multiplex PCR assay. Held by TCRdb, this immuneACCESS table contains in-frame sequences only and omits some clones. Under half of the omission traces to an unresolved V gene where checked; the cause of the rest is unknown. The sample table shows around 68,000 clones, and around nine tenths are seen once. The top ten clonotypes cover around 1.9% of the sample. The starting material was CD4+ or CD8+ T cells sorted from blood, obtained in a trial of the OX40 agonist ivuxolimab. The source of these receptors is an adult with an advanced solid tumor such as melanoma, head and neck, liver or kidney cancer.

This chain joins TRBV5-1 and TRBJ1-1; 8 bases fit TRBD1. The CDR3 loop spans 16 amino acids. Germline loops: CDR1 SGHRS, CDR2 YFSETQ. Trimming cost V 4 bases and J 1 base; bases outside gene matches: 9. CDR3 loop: CASSQGQGGPNTEAFF. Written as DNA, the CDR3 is TGCGCCAGCAGCCAAGGACAGGGAGGGCCGAACACTGAAGCTTTCTTT.

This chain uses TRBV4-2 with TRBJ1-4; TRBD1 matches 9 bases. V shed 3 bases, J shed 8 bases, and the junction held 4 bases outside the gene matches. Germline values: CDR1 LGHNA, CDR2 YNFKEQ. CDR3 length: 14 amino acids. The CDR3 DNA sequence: TGTGCCAGCAGCCACGGACAGGGGAGGGAAAAACTGTTTTTT. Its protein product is CASSHGQGREKLFF.